These 4 T cell receptor beta chains share one sample of origin, sequenced in a study of blood T cell repertoires in COVID-19. Sequencing used immunoSEQ multiplex PCR; TCRdb keeps in-frame clones, though not all of them. The profile shows some 150,000 clones, approximately 80% of them singletons. The sequenced sample was peripheral blood. The receptors derive from a woman aged 80 or older with acute or convalescent COVID-19.

Remarks on this clone: Other DNA sequences in the same sample also yield this CDR3. This chain joins TRBV7-8 and TRBJ2-3; TRBD2 matches 8 bases. This CDR3 is built from 15 residues. The ends lost 5 bases at V and 2 bases at J; junction bases unmatched: 6. CDR1 is SGHVS and CDR2 is FQNEAQ in the germline V gene. CDR3 region: CASSPRGGNTDTQYF. CDR3 bases: TGTGCCAGCAGCCCCCGGGGGGGTAACACAGATACGCAGTATTTT. Filled out from reference TRBV7-8 and TRBJ2-3, the complete variable domain reads GAGVSQSPRYKVAKRGQDVALRCDPISGHVSLFWYQQALGQGPEFLTYFQNEAQLDKSGLPSDRFFAERPEGSVSTLKIQRTQQEDSAVYLCASSPRGGNTDTQYFGPGTRLTVL.

V usage is TRBV10-3 and J usage is TRBJ2-2, with TRBD2 matching 12 bases. This CDR3 has 15 amino acids. Germline CDR1 is ENHRY and CDR2 is SYGVKD. The J segment lost 6 bases and the V segment lost 5 bases, leaving 4 bases of the junction unmatched. CDR3 in DNA: TGTGCCATCAGTCGGCTAGCGGGGGGGCCCGGGGAGCTGTTTTTT. Its translation is CAISRLAGGPGELFF.

This chain uses TRBV3-1 (or the pseudogene TRBV3-2) with TRBJ1-2, with 10 bases that match TRBD1. V lost 4 bases to trimming and J lost 8 bases; unmatched junction nucleotides: 7. The germline gives CDR1 LGHDT, CDR2 YNNKEL (reference sequence). This CDR3 has 14 residues. The CDR3 here is CASSLGQGGIGYTF. The DNA of the CDR3 is TGTGCCAGCAGCCTTGGACAGGGGGGGATCGGCTACACCTTC.

V gene TRBV6-1 combines with J gene TRBJ1-2; a possible D gene is TRBD1 (5 bases). The V gene lost 1 base and the J gene lost 4 bases, with 13 bases spanning the gap. The CDR3 length is 15 residues. Germline-derived CDR1 and CDR2 are MNHNS and SASEGT. CDR3 amino acids: CASSEVPGSVYGYTF. As DNA, the CDR3 is TGTGCCAGCAGTGAAGTCCCAGGGTCGGTCTATGGCTACACCTTC.